In its sample, the clone carrying this T cell receptor (beta chain) was seen a few times. What it recognizes is unknown. There were TCR beta CDR3 regions amplified from RNA transcripts. Carried out on the TCR CDR3, a first-round RT-PCR used the HTBI primer set. TCRdb independently ran MiXCR on the multiplex PCR reads; one entry per CDR3 protein. Altogether about 640,000 distinct CDR3 sequences are present, roughly 15% being singletons, with the ten largest covering 12%. This sample is part of a study of T cells in Graves' hyperthyroidism and ophthalmopathy. The CDR3 contains 18 residues. Per germline, CDR1 KGHSY and CDR2 FQNENV. Trimming stripped 2 bases from V and 4 bases from J, with 24 bases between. Patients showing uncontrolled infection, other autoimmune disease, pregnancy or lactation were ineligible. Clinicians diagnosed patients from clinical symptoms, serum thyroxine and TRAb, thyroid ultrasound and orbital computed tomography.

Study results and limitations: Researchers report that a 13 V-J model separated ophthalmopathy from stable hyperthyroidism.

Sequenced material: blood. The chain links TRBV16 to TRBJ2-7; D possibly uses TRBD1 or TRBD2 (5 bases each). The clonotype originates from a woman aged 50 to 65 with Graves' ophthalmopathy. The CDR3 sequence: CASSQDQGRDGSTYEQYF. As DNA, the CDR3 is TGTGCCAGCAGCCAAGATCAGGGTAGGGATGGGAGCACTTACGAGCAGTACTTC. Drawing the rest from reference TRBV16 and TRBJ2-7, the complete variable domain is GEEVAQTPKHLVRGEGQKAKLYCAPIKGHSYVFWYQQVLKNEFKFLISFQNENVFDETGMPKERFSAKCLPNSPCSLEIQATKLEDSAVYFCASSQDQGRDGSTYEQYFGPGTRLTVT.